This T cell receptor (beta chain) appears in the sequencing data of a study of T cells in narcolepsy (dated by TCRdb to between 2017 and 2018). Regarding the complete study: Healthy control donors were enrolled in the study alongside patients who had narcolepsy type 1 or type 2 (NT1, NT2). The study sought autoreactive T cells targeting hypocretin neuron self-antigens (hypocretin, TRIB2) in narcolepsy patients, using TCR Vbeta sequencing to track clonotypes in blood and CSF. Study-level results and caveats: According to the report, autoreactive clonotypes were detected serially in the blood of the same patients and of different patients, but not in healthy controls. Numbers of sequenced blood memory CD4+ clonotypes were comparable, with averages of around 39,000 in patients and 33,354 in controls. In plots comparing CSF and blood CD4+ T cell clonotypes from the same patient, HCRT-specific and TRIB2-specific autoreactive clonotypes were highlighted. No sequences matching autoreactive T cell clones were contained in some blood memory CD4+ repertoires from patients and controls.

Memory CD4+ T cells were sorted ex vivo from peripheral blood of narcolepsy patients and healthy controls for TCR Vbeta sequencing. Receptor libraries were prepared by the immunoSEQ multiplex PCR assay. This immuneACCESS table, as held by TCRdb, lists in-frame sequences with V and J called but not all clones. Of the missing ones, under half trace to an unresolved V gene in checked studies; the others have no known cause. This sample is represented by fewer than 40,000 clones; around 90% of them were singletons. 0.8% to 0.95% of the sample is held by the ten biggest clonotypes. This clone was observed a single time. The specificity of this receptor is unknown. At one end, the junction sequence differs from germline, possibly due to a read error. Input material: CD45RA- memory CD4+ T cells from PBMCs. The sample's cell subset or site, from its label and the paper: memory T cells sorted ex vivo from peripheral blood. This TCR was sampled from a human donor with narcolepsy.

This receptor has the CDR3 CASSREPPGTRNSNQPQHF. The sequenced DNA: TGTGCTAGCAGTCGAGAACCCCCGGGGACAAGAAATAGCAATCAGCCCCAGCATTTT. The chain uses TRBV7-7 and TRBJ1-5; tentative D gene TRBD1, with 6 bases matching. Including cysteine and phenylalanine, the CDR3 has 19 amino acids. Just the 57-base CDR3 DNA is kept, in frame starting at base 1. In the germline V gene (reference sequence), CDR1 corresponds to SSHAT and CDR2 to FNYEAQ.